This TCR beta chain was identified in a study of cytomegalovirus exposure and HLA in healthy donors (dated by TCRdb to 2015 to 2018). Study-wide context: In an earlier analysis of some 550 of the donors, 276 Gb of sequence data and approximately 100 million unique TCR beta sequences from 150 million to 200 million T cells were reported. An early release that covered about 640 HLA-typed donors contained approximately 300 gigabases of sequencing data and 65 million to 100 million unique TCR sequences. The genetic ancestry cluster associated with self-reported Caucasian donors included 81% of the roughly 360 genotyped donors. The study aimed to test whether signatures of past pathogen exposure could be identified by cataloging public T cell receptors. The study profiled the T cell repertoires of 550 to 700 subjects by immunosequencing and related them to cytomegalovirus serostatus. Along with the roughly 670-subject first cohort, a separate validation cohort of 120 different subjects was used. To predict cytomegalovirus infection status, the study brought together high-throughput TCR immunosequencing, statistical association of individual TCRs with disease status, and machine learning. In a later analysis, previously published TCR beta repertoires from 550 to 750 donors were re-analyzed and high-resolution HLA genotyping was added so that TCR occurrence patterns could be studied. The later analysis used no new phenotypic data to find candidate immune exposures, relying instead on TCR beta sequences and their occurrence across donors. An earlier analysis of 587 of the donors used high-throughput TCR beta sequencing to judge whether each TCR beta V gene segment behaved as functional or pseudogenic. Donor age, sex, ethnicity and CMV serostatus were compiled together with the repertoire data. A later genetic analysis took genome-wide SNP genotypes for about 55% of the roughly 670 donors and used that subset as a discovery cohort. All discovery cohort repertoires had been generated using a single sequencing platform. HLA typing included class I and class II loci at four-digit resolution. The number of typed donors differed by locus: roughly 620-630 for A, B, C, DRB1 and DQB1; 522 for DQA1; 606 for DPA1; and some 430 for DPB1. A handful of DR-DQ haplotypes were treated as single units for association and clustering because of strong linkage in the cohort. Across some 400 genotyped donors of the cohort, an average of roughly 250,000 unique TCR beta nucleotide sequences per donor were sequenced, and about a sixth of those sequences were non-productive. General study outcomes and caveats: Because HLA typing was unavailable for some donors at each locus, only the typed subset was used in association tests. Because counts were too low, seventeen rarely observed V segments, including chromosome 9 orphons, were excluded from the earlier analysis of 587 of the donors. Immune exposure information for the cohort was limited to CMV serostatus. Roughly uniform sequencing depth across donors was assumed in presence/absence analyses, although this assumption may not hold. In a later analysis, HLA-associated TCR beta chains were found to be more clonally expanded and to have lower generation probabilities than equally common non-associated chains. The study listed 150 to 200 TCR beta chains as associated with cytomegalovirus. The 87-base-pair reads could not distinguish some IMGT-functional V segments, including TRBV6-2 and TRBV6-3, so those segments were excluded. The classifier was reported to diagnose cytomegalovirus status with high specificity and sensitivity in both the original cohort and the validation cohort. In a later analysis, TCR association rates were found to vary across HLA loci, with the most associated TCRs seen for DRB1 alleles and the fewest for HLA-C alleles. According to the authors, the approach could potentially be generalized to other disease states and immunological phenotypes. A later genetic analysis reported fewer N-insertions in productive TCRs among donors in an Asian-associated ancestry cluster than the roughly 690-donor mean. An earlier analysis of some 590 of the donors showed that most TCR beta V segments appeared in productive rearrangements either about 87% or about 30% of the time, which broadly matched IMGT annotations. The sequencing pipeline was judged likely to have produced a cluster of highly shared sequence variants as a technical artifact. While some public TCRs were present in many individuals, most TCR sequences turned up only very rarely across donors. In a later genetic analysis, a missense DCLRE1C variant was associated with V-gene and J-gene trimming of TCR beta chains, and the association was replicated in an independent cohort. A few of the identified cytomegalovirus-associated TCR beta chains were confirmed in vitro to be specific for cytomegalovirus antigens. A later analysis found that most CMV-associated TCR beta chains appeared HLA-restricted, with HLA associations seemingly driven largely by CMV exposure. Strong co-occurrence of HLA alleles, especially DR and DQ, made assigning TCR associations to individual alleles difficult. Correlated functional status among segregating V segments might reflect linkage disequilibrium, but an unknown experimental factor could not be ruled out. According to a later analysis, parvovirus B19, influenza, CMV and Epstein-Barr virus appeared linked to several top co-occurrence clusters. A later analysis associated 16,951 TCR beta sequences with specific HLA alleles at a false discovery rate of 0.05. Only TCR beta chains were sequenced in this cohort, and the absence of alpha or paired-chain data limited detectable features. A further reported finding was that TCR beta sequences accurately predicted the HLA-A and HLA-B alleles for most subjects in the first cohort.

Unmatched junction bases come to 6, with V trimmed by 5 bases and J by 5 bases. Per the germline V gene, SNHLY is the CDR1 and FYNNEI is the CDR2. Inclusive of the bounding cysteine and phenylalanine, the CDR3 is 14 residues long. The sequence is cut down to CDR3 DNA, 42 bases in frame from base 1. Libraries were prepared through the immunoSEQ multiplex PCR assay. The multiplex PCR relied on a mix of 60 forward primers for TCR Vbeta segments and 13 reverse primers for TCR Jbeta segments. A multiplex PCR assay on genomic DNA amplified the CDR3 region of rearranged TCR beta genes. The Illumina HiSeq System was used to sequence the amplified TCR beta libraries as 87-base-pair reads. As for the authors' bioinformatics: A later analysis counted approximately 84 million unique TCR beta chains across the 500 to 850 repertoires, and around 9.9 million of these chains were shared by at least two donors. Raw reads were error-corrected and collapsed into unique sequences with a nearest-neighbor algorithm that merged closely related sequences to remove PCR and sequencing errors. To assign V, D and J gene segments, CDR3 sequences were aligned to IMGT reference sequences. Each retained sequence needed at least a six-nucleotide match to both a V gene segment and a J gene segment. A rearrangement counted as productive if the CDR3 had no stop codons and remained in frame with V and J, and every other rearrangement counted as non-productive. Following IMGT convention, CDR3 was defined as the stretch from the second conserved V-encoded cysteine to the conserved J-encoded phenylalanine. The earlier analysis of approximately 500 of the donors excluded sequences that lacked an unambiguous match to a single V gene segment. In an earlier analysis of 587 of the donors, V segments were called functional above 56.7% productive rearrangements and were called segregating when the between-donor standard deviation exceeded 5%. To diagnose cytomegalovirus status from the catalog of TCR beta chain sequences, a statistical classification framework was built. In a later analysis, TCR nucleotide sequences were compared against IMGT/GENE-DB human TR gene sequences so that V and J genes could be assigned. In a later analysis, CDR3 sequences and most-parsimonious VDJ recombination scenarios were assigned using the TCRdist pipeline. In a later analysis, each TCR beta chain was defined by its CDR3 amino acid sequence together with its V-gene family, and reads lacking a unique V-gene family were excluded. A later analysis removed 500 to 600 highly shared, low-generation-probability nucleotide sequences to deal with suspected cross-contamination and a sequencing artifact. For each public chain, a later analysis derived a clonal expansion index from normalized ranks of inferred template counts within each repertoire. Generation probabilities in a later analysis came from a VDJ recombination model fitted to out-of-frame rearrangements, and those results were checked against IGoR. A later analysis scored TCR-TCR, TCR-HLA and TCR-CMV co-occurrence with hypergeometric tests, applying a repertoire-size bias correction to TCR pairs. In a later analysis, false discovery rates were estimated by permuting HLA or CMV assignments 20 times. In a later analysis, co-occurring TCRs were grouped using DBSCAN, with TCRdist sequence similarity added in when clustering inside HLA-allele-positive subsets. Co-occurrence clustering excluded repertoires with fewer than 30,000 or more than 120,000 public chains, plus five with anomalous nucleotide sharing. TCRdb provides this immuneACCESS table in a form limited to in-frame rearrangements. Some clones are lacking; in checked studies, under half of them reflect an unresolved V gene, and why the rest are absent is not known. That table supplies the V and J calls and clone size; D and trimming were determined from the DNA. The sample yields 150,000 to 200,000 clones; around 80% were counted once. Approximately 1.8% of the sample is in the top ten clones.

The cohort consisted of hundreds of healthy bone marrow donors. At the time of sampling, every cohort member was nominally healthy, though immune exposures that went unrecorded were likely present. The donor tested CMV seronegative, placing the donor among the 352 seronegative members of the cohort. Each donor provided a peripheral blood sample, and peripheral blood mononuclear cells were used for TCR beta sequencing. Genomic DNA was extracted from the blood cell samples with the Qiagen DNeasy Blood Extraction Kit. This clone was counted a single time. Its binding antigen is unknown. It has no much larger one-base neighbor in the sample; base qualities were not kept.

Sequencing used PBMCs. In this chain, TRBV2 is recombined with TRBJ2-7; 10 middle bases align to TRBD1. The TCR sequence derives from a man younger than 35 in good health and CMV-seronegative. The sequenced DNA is TGTGCCAGCAGTCGGGACAGGGGTTCAAACGAGCAGTACTTC. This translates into CASSRDRGSNEQYF.